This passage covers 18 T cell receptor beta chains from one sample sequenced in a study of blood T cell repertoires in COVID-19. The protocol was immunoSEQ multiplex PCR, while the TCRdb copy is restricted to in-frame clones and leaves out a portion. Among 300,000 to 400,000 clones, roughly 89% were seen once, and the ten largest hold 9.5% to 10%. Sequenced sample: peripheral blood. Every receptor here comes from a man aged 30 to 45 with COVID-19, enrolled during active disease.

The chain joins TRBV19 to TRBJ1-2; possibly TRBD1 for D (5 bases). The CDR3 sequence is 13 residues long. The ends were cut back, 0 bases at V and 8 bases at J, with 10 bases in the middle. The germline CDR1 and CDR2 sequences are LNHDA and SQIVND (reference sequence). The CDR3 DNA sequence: TGTGCCAGTAGTATAGAAGGGGTCGACGGCTACACCTTC. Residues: CASSIEGVDGYTF. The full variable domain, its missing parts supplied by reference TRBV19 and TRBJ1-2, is DGGITQSPKYLFRKEGQNVTLSCEQNLNHDAMYWYRQDPGQGLRLIYYSQIVNDFQKGDIAEGYSVSREKKESFPLTVTSAQKNPTAFYLCASSIEGVDGYTFGSGTRLTVV.

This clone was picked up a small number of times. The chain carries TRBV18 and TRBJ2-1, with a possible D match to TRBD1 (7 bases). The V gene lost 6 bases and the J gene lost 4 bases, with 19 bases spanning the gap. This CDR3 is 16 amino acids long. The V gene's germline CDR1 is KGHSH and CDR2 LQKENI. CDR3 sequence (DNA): TGTGCCAGCTCCAAGGGGGCGGGGACCAGATACAATGAGCAGTTCTTC. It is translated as CASSKGAGTRYNEQFF.

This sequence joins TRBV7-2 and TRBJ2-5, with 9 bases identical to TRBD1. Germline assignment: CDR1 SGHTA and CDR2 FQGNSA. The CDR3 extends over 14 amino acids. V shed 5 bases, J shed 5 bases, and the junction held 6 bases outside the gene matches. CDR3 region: CASSIDRGSETQYF. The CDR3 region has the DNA TGTGCCAGCAGCATAGACAGGGGGAGTGAGACCCAGTACTTC.

Here the CDR3 reads CASSISGHAGTSSNTQYF. The DNA of the CDR3 is TGTGCCAGTAGTATATCGGGGCACGCCGGGACTAGTAGTAATACGCAGTATTTT. The V call is TRBV19, the J call TRBJ2-3, with TRBD2 identical over 8 bases. CDR3 length: 18 residues. The V segment lost 2 bases and the J segment 7 bases; nucleotides outside the gene matches: 17. Germline values: CDR1 LNHDA, CDR2 SQIVND (reference sequence).

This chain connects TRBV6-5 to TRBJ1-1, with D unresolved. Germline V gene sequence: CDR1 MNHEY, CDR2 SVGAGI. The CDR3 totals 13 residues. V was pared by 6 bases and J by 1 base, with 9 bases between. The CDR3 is CASREVANTEAFF. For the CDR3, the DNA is TGTGCCAGCAGGGAGGTGGCGAACACTGAAGCTTTCTTT.

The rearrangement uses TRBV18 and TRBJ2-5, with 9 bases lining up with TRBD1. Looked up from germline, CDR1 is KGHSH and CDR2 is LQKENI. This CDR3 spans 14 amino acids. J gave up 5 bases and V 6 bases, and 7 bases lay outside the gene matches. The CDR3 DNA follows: TGTGCCAGCTCTGGGACAGGGAATATGGAGACCCAGTACTTC. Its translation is CASSGTGNMETQYF.

CDR3 amino acids: CASTGYSNQPQHF. DNA of the CDR3: TGTGCCAGTACGGGGTATAGCAATCAGCCCCAGCATTTT. The V call is TRBV19, the J call TRBJ1-5; no firm D call. Germline CDR1 is LNHDA and CDR2 is SQIVND (reference sequence). This CDR3 spans 13 amino acids. The ends were cut back, 7 bases at V and 0 bases at J, with 7 bases in the middle.

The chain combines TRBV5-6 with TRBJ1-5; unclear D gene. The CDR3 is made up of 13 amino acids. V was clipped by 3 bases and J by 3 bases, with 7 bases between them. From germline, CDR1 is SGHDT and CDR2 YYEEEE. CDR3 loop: CASSSRDNQPQHF. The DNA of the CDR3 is TGTGCCAGCAGCTCCCGGGACAATCAGCCCCAGCATTTT.

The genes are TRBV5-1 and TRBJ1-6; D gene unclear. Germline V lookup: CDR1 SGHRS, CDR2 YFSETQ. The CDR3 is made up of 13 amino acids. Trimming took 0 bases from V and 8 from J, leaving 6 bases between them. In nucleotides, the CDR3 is TGCGCCAGCAGCTTGGTCGCGGATTCACCCCTCCACTTT. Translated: CASSLVADSPLHF.

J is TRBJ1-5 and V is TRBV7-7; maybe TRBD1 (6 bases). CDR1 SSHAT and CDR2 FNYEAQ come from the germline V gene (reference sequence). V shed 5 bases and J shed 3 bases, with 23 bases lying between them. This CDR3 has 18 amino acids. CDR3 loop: CASSQGQTIGLYNQPQHF. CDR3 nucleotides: TGTGCCAGCAGCCAAGGACAGACGATAGGCCTATACAATCAGCCCCAGCATTTT. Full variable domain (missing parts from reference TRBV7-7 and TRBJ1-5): GAGVSQSPRYKVTKRGQDVTLRCDPISSHATLYWYQQALGQGPEFLTYFNYEAQPDKSGLPSDRFSAERPEGSISTLTIQRTEQRDSAMYRCASSQGQTIGLYNQPQHFGDGTRLSIL.

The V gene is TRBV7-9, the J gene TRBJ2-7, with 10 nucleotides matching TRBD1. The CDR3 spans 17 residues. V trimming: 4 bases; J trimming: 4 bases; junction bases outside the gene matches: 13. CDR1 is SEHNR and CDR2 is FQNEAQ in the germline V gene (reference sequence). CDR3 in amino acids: CASSSPRTGQGTYEQYF. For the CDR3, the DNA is TGTGCCAGCAGCTCTCCCCGGACGGGACAGGGGACATACGAGCAGTACTTC. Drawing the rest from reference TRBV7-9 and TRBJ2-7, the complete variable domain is DTGVSQNPRHKITKRGQNVTFRCDPISEHNRLYWYRQTLGQGPEFLTYFQNEAQLEKSRLLSDRFSAERPKGSFSTLEIQRTEQGDSAMYLCASSSPRTGQGTYEQYFGPGTRLTVT.

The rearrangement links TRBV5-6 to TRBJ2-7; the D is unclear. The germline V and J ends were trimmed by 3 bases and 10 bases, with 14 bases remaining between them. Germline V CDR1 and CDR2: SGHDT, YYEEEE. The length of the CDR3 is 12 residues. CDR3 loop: CASSSRLFSQYF. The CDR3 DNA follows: TGTGCCAGCAGCTCCCGACTGTTCTCTCAGTACTTC.

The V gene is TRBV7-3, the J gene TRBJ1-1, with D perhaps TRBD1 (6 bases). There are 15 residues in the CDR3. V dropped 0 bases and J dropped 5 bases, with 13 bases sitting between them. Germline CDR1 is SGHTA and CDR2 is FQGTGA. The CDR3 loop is CASSLTPDRFTEAFF. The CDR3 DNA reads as TGTGCCAGCAGCTTAACCCCGGACAGATTTACTGAAGCTTTCTTT. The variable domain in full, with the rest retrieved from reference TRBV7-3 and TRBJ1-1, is GAGVSQTPSNKVTEKGKYVELRCDPISGHTALYWYRQSLGQGPEFLIYFQGTGAADDSGLPNDRFFAVRPEGSVSTLKIQRTERGDSAVYLCASSLTPDRFTEAFFGQGTRLTVV.

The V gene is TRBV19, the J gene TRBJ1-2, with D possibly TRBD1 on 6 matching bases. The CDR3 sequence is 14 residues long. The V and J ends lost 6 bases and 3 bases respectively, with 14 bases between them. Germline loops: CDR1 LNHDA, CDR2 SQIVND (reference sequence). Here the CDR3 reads CASSLTGIDYGYTF. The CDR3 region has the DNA TGTGCCAGTAGCCTCACAGGGATAGACTATGGCTACACCTTC. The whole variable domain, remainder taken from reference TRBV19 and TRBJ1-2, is DGGITQSPKYLFRKEGQNVTLSCEQNLNHDAMYWYRQDPGQGLRLIYYSQIVNDFQKGDIAEGYSVSREKKESFPLTVTSAQKNPTAFYLCASSLTGIDYGYTFGSGTRLTVV.

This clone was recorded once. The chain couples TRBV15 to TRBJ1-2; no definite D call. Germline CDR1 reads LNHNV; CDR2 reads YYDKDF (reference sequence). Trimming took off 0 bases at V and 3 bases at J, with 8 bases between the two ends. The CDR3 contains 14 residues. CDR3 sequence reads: CATSRDQAHYGYTF. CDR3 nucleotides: TGTGCCACCAGCAGAGACCAGGCCCACTATGGCTACACCTTC. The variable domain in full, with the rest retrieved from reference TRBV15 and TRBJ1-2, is DAMVIQNPRYQVTQFGKPVTLSCSQTLNHNVMYWYQQKSSQAPKLLFHYYDKDFNNEADTPDNFQSRRPNTSFCFLDIRSPGLGDTAMYLCATSRDQAHYGYTFGSGTRLTVV.

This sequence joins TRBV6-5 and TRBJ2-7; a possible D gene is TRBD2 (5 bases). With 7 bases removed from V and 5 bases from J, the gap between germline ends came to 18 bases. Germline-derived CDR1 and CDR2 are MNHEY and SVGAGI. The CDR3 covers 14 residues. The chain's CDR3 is CASKQRPGGHEQYF. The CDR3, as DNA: TGTGCCAGCAAACAGAGGCCTGGAGGCCACGAGCAGTACTTC.

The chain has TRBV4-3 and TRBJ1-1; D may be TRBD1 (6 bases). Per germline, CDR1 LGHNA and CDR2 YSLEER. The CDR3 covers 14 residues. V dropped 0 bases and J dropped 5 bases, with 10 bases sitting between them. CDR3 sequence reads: CASSQEGGTTEAFF. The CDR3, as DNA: TGCGCCAGCAGCCAAGAGGGGGGGACAACTGAAGCTTTCTTT.

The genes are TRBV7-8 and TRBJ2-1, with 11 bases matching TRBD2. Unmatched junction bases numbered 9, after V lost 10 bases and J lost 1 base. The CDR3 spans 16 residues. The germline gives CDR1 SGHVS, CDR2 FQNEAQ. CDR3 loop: CATASGRLSSYNEQFF. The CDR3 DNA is TGTGCCACCGCTAGCGGGAGGCTGAGTTCCTACAATGAGCAGTTCTTC.